Below, 16 T cell receptor beta chains from the same sample are listed, as sequenced in a study of monozygotic twins with inflammatory bowel disease. Reanalyzing the 5' RACE reads, TCRdb keeps one entry per CDR3 protein, without DNA. Its clone listing holds approximately 150,000 distinct CDR3 sequences. The sequenced material came from blood. The receptor set was obtained from a human donor with ulcerative colitis or Crohn's disease, or a healthy co-twin of an affected twin (not recorded which).

The chain uses TRBV5-1 and TRBJ2-1; absent DNA, TCRdb's TRBD1 call cannot be checked. Germline V gene sequence: CDR1 SGHRS, CDR2 YFSETQ. The CDR3 covers 13 residues. The CDR3 is CASSFSGFTEQFF.

The V gene is TRBV18, the J gene TRBJ2-7. The CDR3 loop spans 14 amino acids. Germline V CDR1 and CDR2: KGHSH, LQKENI. CDR3 amino acids: CASSPTAETYEQYF.

V usage is TRBV4-3 and J usage is TRBJ2-3; TCRdb names TRBD2, which stays unverified in the absence of DNA. The germline CDR1 and CDR2 sequences are LGHNA and YSLEER. This CDR3 contains 19 residues. The CDR3 is CASSQRSGLAGGGTDTQYF.

The rearrangement joins TRBV11-3 to TRBJ2-1; TCRdb returns TRBD2, unconfirmable since there is no DNA. The germline V gene encodes CDR1 SGHNT and CDR2 YENEEA. There are 14 residues in the CDR3. The CDR3: CASSLGTSGGNRFF.

This sequence joins TRBV10-3 and TRBJ2-6; TCRdb indicates TRBD1, and absent DNA this call remains unverified. Germline loops: CDR1 ENHRY, CDR2 SYGVKD. This CDR3 comprises 16 residues. The CDR3 protein is CAISDPRRSGANVLTF.

This CDR3 reads CSAGRHHSNQPQHF. The chain couples TRBV20-1 to TRBJ1-5. Germline CDR1 DFQATT, CDR2 SNEGSKA (reference sequence). This CDR3 has 14 residues.

This chain joins TRBV20-1 and TRBJ2-1. The CDR3 is 16 residues long. Germline loops: CDR1 DFQATT, CDR2 SNEGSKA (reference sequence). CDR3 sequence: CSASALRGSSYNEQFF.

This chain links TRBV11-2 with TRBJ2-7; the D call of TRBD1 rests on TCRdb alone, since no DNA is present to check it. This CDR3 contains 14 residues. CDR1 and CDR2 (germline): SGHAT, FQNNGV. The CDR3 sequence is CASSYGQGHYEQYF.

The chain is built from TRBV29-1 and TRBJ2-5; TCRdb returns TRBD1, unconfirmable since there is no DNA. There are 13 residues in the CDR3. Per germline, CDR1 SQVTM and CDR2 ANQGSEA. The CDR3 reads CSVRDSQQETQYF. The full variable domain, completed using reference TRBV29-1 and TRBJ2-5, is SAVISQKPSRDICQRGTSLTIQCQVDSQVTMMFWYRQQPGQSLTLIATANQGSEATYESGFVIDKFPISRPNLTFSTLTVSNMSPEDSSIYLCSVRDSQQETQYFGPGTRLLVL.

This chain uses TRBV4-1 with TRBJ2-5; TCRdb outputs TRBD1, but without DNA this stays unchecked. The CDR3 sequence is 15 residues long. The germline CDR1 and CDR2 sequences are MGHRA and YSYEKL. CDR3 in amino acids: CASSPWDRDQETQYF.

This rearrangement joins TRBV11-2 to TRBJ2-1; TCRdb calls TRBD1, which cannot be checked without DNA. The CDR3 runs to 14 residues. The germline V gene encodes CDR1 SGHAT and CDR2 FQNNGV. The CDR3 reads CASTDREIIDEQFF.

The rearrangement links TRBV24-1 to TRBJ2-1; there is no DNA to check the TCRdb D call of TRBD2. The CDR3 sequence is 15 residues long. The germline V gene encodes CDR1 KGHDR and CDR2 SFDVKD. CDR3 in amino acids: CATSTFGGGYNEQFF.

The chain recombines TRBV3-1 with TRBJ2-1; absent DNA, TCRdb's TRBD1 call cannot be checked. Germline lookup yields CDR1 LGHDT and CDR2 YNNKEL (reference sequence). This CDR3 has 15 residues. The CDR3 sequence: CASSLLGGGADEQFF.

The gene calls are TRBV19 and TRBJ2-2; TCRdb returns TRBD2, unconfirmable since there is no DNA. This CDR3 has 15 residues. Germline CDR1 reads LNHDA; CDR2 reads SQIVND (reference sequence). The CDR3 loop reads CASSTTGGVAGELFF.

The V call is TRBV7-6, the J call TRBJ1-2; TCRdb picks TRBD1, but there is no DNA to check that call. This CDR3 contains 19 residues. Germline assignment: CDR1 SGHVS and CDR2 FNYEAQ. CDR3 residues: CASSLAALTGTGGYYGYTF.

This chain joins TRBV5-1 and TRBJ2-5; TCRdb calls TRBD1, which cannot be checked without DNA. The CDR3 loop spans 14 amino acids. Germline assignment: CDR1 SGHRS and CDR2 YFSETQ. The CDR3 spells CASSLADRQETQYF.